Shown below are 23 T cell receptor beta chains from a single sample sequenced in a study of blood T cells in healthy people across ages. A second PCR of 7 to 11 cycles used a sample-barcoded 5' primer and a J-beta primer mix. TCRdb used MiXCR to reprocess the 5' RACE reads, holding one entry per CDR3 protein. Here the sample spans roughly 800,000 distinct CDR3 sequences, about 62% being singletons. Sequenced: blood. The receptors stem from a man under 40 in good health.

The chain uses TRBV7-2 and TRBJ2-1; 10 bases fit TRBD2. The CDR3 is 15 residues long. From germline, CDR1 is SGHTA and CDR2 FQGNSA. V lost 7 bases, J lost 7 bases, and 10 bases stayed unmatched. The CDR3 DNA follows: TGTGCCAGCAACGCGAGCGGGAGGGCCGGTAATGAGCAGTTCTTC. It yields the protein CASNASGRAGNEQFF.

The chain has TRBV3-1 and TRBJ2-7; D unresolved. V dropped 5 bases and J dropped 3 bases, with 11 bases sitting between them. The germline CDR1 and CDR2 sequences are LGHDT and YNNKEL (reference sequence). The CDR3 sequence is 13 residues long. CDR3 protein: CASSRNSIYEQYF. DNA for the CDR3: TGTGCCAGCAGCAGAAACAGCATCTACGAGCAGTACTTC.

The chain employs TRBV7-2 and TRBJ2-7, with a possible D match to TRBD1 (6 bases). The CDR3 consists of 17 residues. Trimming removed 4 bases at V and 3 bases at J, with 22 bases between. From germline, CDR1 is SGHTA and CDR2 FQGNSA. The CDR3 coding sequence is TGTGCCAGCAGCTCCTATCTTGACAGGAAGCAAAACTACGAGCAGTACTTC. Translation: CASSSYLDRKQNYEQYF.

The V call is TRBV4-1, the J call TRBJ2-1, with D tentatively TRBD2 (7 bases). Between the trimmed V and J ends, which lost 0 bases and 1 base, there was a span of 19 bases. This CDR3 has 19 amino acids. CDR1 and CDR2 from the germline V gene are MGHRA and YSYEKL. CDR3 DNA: TGCGCCAGCAGCCAAGATCTTTGGAGGGGGGGAGGATCCTACAATGAGCAGTTCTTC. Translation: CASSQDLWRGGGSYNEQFF.

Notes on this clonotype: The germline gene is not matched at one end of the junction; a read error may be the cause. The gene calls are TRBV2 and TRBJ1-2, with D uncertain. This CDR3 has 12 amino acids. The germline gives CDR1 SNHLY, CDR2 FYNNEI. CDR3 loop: CASREDNYGYTF. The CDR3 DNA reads TGTGCCAGCAGGGAAGACAACTATGGCTACACCTTC.

The CDR3 region has the DNA TGCAGTGCTCGGCCCAAACTAGCAGGCTCCTACAATGAGCAGTTCTTC. Amino acid sequence: CSARPKLAGSYNEQFF. The chain has TRBV20-1 and TRBJ2-1; D perhaps matches TRBD2 (6 bases). CDR3 length: 16 amino acids. The V and J ends lost 5 bases and 0 bases respectively, with 17 bases between them. Per germline, CDR1 DFQATT and CDR2 SNEGSKA (reference sequence).

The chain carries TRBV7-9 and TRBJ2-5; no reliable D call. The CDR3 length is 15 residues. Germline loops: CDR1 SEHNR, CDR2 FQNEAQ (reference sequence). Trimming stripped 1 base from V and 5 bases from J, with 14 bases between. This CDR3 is CASSLGVAGEETQYF. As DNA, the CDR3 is TGTGCCAGCAGCTTAGGTGTGGCAGGAGAGGAGACCCAGTACTTC.

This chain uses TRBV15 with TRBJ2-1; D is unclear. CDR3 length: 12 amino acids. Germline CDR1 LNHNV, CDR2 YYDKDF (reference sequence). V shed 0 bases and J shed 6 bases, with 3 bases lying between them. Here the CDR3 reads CATSRDFNEQFF. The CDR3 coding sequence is TGTGCCACCAGCAGAGATTTCAATGAGCAGTTCTTC.

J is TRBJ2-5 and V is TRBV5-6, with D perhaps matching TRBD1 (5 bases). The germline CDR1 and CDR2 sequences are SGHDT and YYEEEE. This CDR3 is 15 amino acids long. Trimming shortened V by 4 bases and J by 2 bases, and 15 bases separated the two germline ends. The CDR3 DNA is TGTGCCAGCAGCGCCTTCTCAGGGTTGCAAGAGACCCAGTACTTC. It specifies CASSAFSGLQETQYF.

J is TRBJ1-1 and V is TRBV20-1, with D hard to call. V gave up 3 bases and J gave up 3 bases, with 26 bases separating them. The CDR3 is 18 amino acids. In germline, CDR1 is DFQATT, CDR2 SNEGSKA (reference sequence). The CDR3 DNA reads TGCAGTGCTAGCGCCCTCCGCGGGCCTGAGGCCTTGCACACTGAAGCTTTCTTT. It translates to CSASALRGPEALHTEAFF.

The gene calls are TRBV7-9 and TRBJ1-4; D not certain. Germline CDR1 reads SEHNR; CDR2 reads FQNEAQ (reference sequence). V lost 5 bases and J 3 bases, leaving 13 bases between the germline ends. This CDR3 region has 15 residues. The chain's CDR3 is CASSPKDGSNEKLFF. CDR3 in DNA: TGTGCCAGCAGCCCTAAGGACGGTTCTAATGAAAAACTGTTTTTT.

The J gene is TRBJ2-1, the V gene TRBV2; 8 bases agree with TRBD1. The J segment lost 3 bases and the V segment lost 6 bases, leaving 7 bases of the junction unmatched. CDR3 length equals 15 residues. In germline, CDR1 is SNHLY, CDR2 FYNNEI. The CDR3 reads CASRMTGVVYNEQFF. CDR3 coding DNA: TGTGCCAGCAGGATGACAGGGGTCGTCTACAATGAGCAGTTCTTC.

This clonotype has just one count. The CDR3 bases are TGTGCCAGCAGCCAAGTGATATCAGATACGCAGTATTTT. Its translation: CASSQVISDTQYF. The chain couples TRBV4-2 to TRBJ2-3; D gene unclear. Trimming took off 1 base at V and 4 bases at J, with 6 bases between the two ends. The CDR3 has 13 amino acids. CDR1 is LGHNA and CDR2 is YNFKEQ in the germline V gene.

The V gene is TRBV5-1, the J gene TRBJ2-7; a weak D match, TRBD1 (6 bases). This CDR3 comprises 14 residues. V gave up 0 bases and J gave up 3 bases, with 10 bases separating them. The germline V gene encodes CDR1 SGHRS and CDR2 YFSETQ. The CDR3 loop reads CASSLALGGYEQYF. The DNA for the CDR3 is TGCGCCAGCAGCTTGGCCTTAGGGGGCTACGAGCAGTACTTC. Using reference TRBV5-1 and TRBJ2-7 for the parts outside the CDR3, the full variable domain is KAGVTQTPRYLIKTRGQQVTLSCSPISGHRSVSWYQQTPGQGLQFLFEYFSETQRNKGNFPGRFSGRQFSNSRSEMNVSTLELGDSALYLCASSLALGGYEQYFGPGTRLTVT.

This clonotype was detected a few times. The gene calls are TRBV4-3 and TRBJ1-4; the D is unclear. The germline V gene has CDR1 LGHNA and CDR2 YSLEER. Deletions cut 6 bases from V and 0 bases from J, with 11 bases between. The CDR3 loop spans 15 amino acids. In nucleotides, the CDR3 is TGCGCCAGCAGTCCAAGTTACGCAACTAATGAAAAACTGTTTTTT. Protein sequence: CASSPSYATNEKLFF.

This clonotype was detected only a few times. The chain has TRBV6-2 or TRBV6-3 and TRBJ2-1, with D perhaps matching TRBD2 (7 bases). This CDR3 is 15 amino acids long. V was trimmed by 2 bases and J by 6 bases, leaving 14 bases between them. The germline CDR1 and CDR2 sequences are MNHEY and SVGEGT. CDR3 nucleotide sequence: TGTGCCAGCAGTTACGGGGTCGCGGGGGCCAATGAGCAGTTCTTC. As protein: CASSYGVAGANEQFF.

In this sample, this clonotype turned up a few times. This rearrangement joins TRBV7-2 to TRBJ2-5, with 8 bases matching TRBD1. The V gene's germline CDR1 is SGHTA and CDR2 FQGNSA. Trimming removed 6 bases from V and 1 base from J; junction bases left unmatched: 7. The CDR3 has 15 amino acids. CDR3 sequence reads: CASSPGGTGQETQYF. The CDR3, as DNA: TGTGCCAGCAGTCCTGGGGGGACAGGCCAAGAGACCCAGTACTTC.

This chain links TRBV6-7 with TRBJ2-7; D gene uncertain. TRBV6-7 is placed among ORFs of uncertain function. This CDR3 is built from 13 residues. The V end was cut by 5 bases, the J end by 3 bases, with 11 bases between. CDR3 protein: CASSRNSLYEQYF. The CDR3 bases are TGTGCCAGCAGTCGAAACTCGCTCTACGAGCAGTACTTC.

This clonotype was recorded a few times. CDR3: CASSQEQGYEQYF. The CDR3 coding sequence is TGTGCCAGCAGCCAAGAGCAGGGCTACGAGCAGTACTTC. This chain joins TRBV4-2 and TRBJ2-7; maybe TRBD1 (5 bases). This CDR3 is 13 amino acids long. V was clipped by 0 bases and J by 3 bases, with 6 bases between them. Germline V gene sequence: CDR1 LGHNA, CDR2 YNFKEQ.

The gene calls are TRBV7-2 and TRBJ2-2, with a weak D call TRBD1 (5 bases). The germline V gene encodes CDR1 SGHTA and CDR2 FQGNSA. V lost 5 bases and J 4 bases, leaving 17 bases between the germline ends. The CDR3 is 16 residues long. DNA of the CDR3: TGTGCCAGCAGCCCTTATAAGGGAAGGGGCACCGGGGAGCTGTTTTTT. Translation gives CASSPYKGRGTGELFF. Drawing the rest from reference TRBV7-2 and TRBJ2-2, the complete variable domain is GAGVSQSPSNKVTEKGKDVELRCDPISGHTALYWYRQSLGQGLEFLIYFQGNSAPDKSGLPSDRFSAERTGGSVSTLTIQRTQQEDSAVYLCASSPYKGRGTGELFFGEGSRLTVL.

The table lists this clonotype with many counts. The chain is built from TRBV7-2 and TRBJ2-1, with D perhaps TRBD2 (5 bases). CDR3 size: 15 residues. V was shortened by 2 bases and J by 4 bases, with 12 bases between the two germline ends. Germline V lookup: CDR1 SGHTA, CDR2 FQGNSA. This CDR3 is CASSLMSGAYNEQFF. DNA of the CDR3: TGTGCCAGCAGCTTAATGAGCGGAGCATACAATGAGCAGTTCTTC.

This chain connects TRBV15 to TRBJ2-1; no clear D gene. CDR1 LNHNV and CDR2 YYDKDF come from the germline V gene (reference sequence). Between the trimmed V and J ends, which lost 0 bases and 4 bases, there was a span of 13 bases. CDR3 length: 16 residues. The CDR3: CATSRDRTSRYNEQFF. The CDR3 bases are TGTGCCACCAGCAGAGATCGGACCTCAAGGTACAATGAGCAGTTCTTC. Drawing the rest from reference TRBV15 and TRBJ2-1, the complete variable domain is DAMVIQNPRYQVTQFGKPVTLSCSQTLNHNVMYWYQQKSSQAPKLLFHYYDKDFNNEADTPDNFQSRRPNTSFCFLDIRSPGLGDTAMYLCATSRDRTSRYNEQFFGPGTRLTVL.

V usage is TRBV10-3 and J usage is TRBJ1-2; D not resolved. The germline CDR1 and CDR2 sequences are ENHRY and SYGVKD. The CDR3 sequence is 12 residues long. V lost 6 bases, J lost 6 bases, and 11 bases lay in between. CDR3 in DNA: TGTGCCATCAGGGAGGGAGGAGATGGCTACACCTTC. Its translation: CAIREGGDGYTF.